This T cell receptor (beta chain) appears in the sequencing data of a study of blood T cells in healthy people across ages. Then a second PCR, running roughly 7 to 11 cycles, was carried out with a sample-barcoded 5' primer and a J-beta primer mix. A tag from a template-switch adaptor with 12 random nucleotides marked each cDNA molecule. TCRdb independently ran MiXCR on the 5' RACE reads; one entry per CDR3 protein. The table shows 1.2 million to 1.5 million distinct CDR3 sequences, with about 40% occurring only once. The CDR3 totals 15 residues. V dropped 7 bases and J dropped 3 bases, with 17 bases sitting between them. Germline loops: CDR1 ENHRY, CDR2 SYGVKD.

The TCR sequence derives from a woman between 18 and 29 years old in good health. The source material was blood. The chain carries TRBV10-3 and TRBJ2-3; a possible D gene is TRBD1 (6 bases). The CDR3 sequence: CAITSNRVGTDTQYF. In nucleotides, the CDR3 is TGTGCCATCACGAGTAACAGGGTTGGAACAGATACGCAGTATTTT.